This record looks at one T cell receptor (beta chain) sequence and its context. This clone came up once. The specificity of this receptor is unknown. No base quality information exists; no much larger clone differs at one position. These data originate in a study of PD-1 blockade in classical Hodgkin lymphoma (dated by TCRdb to 2018 to 2021). Concerning the study at large: The study used CyTOF and TCR beta sequencing to define a peripheral blood immune signature of response to PD-1 blockade in classical Hodgkin lymphoma. The investigation overall reported the following: Baseline TCR diversity was reported to be lower in newly diagnosed patients than in healthy donors and to be lower still in relapsed/refractory patients. Only a single clinical trial cohort was studied, and what caused the repertoire differences, possibly disease activity or prior therapy, remained undefined.

This specimen's time point label, interpreted: newly diagnosed, previously untreated cHL patient sample. PBMCs from patients with newly diagnosed, previously untreated classical Hodgkin lymphoma were sequenced as a comparison group for the relapsed/refractory trial patients. Peripheral blood was collected in 8 mL Vacutainer Cell Preparation Tubes, from which PBMCs were isolated by centrifugation and then cryopreserved. The Qiagen DNeasy kit was used to extract genomic DNA both from unsorted PBMCs and from the negatively selected CD4+ and CD8+ fractions. Amplification of TCR beta CDR3 regions was done by immunoSEQ multiplex PCR with primers that anneal to V and J segments. A synthetic immune receptor repertoire was used to minimize amplification bias, and remaining bias was computationally removed after sequencing. The paper's data handling went like this. Custom Python scripts were used to quantify repertoire diversity as the Shannon entropy index. Unsorted, CD4+ and CD8+ repertoires were examined separately, except in combined analyses, for which CD4+ and CD8+ sequences were merged in silico. What TCRdb holds here is the immuneACCESS table cut down to in-frame rearrangements. Part of the clones is not present; checked against another copy, under half of the missing clones reflect an unresolved V gene, and the others are unexplained. The V and J calls and the clone size are those of that table, but D and trimming were determined from the DNA. This sample lists fewer than 35,000 clones; 94% were detected once. The ten largest clonotypes hold 2% to 2.5% of the sample.

Trimming accounts for 0 bases at V and 4 bases at J, while the number of junction bases matched to no gene is 9. The CDR3 runs 18 amino acids, cysteine and phenylalanine included. Only the CDR3 portion is preserved as DNA: 54 bases, with reading frame beginning at the first base. In the germline V gene, CDR1 corresponds to MGHRA and CDR2 to YSYEKL. The rearrangement combines TRBV4-1 with TRBJ2-1; 10 bases in between match TRBD2. The sequencing input was peripheral blood mononuclear cells (PBMCs). This clonotype was obtained from a human donor with classical Hodgkin lymphoma. In nucleotides, the sequence is TGCGCCAGCAGCCAAGATGATAGCGGGGGGCCAAGATACAATGAGCAGTTCTTC. Translation gives CASSQDDSGGPRYNEQFF.